The 4 T cell receptor beta chains listed next were all sequenced from one sample in a study of cytomegalovirus exposure and HLA in healthy donors. Primers: 60 Vbeta forward and 13 Jbeta reverse. Some clones are missing from TCRdb's copy, which holds only in-frame ones; the method was immunoSEQ multiplex PCR. The repertoire has under 130,000 clones, more than 60% of them found once; the top ten carry around 5%. Sequencing input: PBMCs. The receptors were gathered from a female donor in good health and CMV-seropositive.

The CDR3 reads CASSTGWRNTEAFF. The DNA for the CDR3 is TGTGCCAGCAGTACAGGGTGGAGGAACACTGAAGCTTTCTTT. The chain carries TRBV27 and TRBJ1-1, with TRBD1 as a possible D gene (6 bases). Per germline, CDR1 MNHEY and CDR2 SMNVEV (reference sequence). Trimming took off 5 bases at V and 1 base at J, with 11 bases between the two ends. CDR3 length equals 14 residues.

The chain is built from TRBV6-5 and TRBJ2-5, with 11 positions matching TRBD2. Germline-derived CDR1 and CDR2 are MNHEY and SVGAGI. The CDR3 length is 15 residues. Germline trimming cut 0 bases from V and 3 bases from J; bases unmatched to any gene: 0. Written as DNA, the CDR3 is TGTGCCAGCAGTTACTCTAGCGGGGGGGAAGAGACCCAGTACTTC. It specifies CASSYSSGGEETQYF.

In nucleotides, the CDR3 is TGTGCCAGCAGTTTATTGCAGGGCGACTGGGTCTTCGAGCAGTACTTC. It yields the protein CASSLLQGDWVFEQYF. J is TRBJ2-7 and V is TRBV28, with a possible D match to TRBD1 (5 bases). The V end lost 1 base, the J end lost 6 bases, and 19 bases lay between the germline ends. This CDR3 comprises 16 residues. Germline V gene sequence: CDR1 MDHEN, CDR2 SYDVKM. The full variable domain, its missing parts supplied by reference TRBV28 and TRBJ2-7, is DVKVTQSSRYLVKRTGEKVFLECVQDMDHENMFWYRQDPGLGLRLIYFSYDVKMKEKGDIPEGYSVSREKKERFSLILESASTNQTSMYLCASSLLQGDWVFEQYFGPGTRLTVT.

V usage is TRBV7-2 and J usage is TRBJ2-3, with TRBD2 matching 9 bases. The ends lost 4 bases at V and 9 bases at J; junction bases unmatched: 11. The CDR3 runs to 15 residues. Germline assignment: CDR1 SGHTA and CDR2 FQGNSA. The CDR3 nucleotides are TGTGCCAGCAGCTCCCTAGCGGGAAGGGGCGGGACGCAGTATTTT. Translation gives CASSSLAGRGGTQYF.